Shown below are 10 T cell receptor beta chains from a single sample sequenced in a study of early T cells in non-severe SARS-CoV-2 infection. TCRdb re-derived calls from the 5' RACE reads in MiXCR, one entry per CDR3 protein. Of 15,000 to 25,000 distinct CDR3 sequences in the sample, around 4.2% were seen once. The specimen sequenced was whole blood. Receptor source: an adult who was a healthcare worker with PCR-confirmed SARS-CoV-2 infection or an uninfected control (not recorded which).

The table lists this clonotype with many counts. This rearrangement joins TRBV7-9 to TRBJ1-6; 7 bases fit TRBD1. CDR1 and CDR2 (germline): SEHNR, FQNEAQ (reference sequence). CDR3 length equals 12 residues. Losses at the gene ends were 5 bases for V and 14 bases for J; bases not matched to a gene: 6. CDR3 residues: CASSLETGSLHF. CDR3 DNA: TGTGCCAGCAGCCTGGAGACAGGGTCCCTCCACTTT.

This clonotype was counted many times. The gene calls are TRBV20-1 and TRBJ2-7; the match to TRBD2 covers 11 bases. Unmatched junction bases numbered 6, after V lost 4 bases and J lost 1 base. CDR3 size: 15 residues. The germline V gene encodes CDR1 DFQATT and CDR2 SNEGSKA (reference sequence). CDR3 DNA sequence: TGCAGTGCTAACCCGGCTAGCGGGGGGTCCTACGAGCAGTACTTC. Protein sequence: CSANPASGGSYEQYF.

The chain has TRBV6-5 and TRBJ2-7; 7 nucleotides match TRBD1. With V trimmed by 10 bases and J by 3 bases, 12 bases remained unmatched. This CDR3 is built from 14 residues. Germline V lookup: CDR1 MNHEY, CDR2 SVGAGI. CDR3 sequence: CATEGTASRYEQYF. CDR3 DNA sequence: TGTGCCACAGAAGGGACAGCTTCCCGCTACGAGCAGTACTTC.

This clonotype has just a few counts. CDR3 DNA: TGTGCCAGCAGCCAGGGTGGTGAGCAGTTCTTC. Translated, it gives CASSQGGEQFF. V gene TRBV14 combines with J gene TRBJ2-1; no clear D gene. CDR1 is SGHDN and CDR2 is FVKESK in the germline V gene. CDR3 length: 11 residues. The ends were cut back, 3 bases at V and 9 bases at J, with 6 bases in the middle.

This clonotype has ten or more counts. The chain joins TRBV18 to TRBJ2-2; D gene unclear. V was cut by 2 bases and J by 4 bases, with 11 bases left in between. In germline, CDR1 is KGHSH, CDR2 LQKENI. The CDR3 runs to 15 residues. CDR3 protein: CASSPSRPATGELFF. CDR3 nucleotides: TGTGCCAGCTCACCAAGCCGGCCTGCCACCGGGGAGCTGTTTTTT. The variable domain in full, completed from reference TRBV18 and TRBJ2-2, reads NAGVMQNPRHLVRRRGQEARLRCSPMKGHSHVYWYRQLPEEGLKFMVYLQKENIIDESGMPKERFSAEFPKEGPSILRIQQVVRGDSAAYFCASSPSRPATGELFFGEGSRLTVL.

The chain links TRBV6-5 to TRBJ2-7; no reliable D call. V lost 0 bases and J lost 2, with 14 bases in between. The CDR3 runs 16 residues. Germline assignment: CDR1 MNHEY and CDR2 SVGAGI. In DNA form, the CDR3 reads TGTGCCAGCAGTTACTCGTTTCCAGAGCAAGCCTACGAGCAGTACTTC. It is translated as CASSYSFPEQAYEQYF.

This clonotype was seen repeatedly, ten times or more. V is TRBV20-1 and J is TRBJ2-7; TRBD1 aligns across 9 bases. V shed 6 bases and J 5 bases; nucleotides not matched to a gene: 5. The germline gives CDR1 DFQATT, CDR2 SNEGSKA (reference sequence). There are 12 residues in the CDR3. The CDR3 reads CSARDRVNEQYF. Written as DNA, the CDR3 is TGCAGTGCCAGGGACAGGGTAAACGAGCAGTACTTC.

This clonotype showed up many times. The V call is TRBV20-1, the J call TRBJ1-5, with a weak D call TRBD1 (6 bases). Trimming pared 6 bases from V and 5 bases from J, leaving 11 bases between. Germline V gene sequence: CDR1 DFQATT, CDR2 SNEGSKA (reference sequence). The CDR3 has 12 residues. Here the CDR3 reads CSASRGHQPQHF. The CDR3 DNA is TGCAGTGCCTCCCGGGGGCATCAGCCCCAGCATTTT.

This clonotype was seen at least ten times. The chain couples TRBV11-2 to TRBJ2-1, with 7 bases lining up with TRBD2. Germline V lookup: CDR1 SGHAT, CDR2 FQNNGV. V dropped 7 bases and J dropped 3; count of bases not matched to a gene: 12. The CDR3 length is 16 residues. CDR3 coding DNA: TGTGCCAGCACCGTTACGGGGGGATTAAACTACAATGAGCAGTTCTTC. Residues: CASTVTGGLNYNEQFF.

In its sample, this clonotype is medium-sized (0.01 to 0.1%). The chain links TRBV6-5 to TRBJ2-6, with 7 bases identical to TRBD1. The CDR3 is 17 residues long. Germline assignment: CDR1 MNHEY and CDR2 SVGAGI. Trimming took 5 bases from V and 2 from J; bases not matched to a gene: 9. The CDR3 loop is CASSEGAPEPGANVLTF. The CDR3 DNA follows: TGTGCCAGCAGTGAGGGGGCCCCCGAGCCTGGGGCCAACGTCCTGACTTTC.